This entry lists 9 T cell receptor beta chains sequenced from one sample in a study of blood T cell repertoires in COVID-19. Generated by immunoSEQ multiplex PCR, the TCRdb table keeps only in-frame clones and is missing some. Among about 250,000 clones listed, about 80% were seen once. Material for sequencing was PBMCs or T cells enriched from blood (not recorded which). The receptors shown here come from a man aged 50-60 years who had recovered from COVID-19.

CDR3 loop: CASSSGQVTTYEQYF. CDR3 coding DNA: TGCGCCAGCAGCTCGGGACAGGTCACAACGTACGAGCAGTACTTC. The chain couples TRBV5-1 to TRBJ2-7, with 8 bases aligning to TRBD1. This CDR3 has 15 amino acids. Germline CDR1 reads SGHRS; CDR2 reads YFSETQ. V lost 3 bases to trimming and J lost 4 bases; unmatched junction nucleotides: 9.

The chain is built from TRBV18 and TRBJ2-7, with 8 positions matching TRBD1. CDR3 length: 13 residues. The V and J ends lost 5 bases and 6 bases, in that order; junction bases with no gene match: 6. The germline gives CDR1 KGHSH, CDR2 LQKENI. As DNA, the CDR3 is TGTGCCAGCTCAGGGACAGGTGCCGCCGAGCAGTACTTC. Protein product: CASSGTGAAEQYF.

This clone showed up just once. The rearrangement links TRBV5-4 to TRBJ1-4, with 9 bases aligning to TRBD1. The CDR3 extends over 13 amino acids. Germline lookup yields CDR1 SGHNT and CDR2 YYREEE (reference sequence). Trimming cost V 2 bases and J 12 bases; bases outside gene matches: 5. CDR3 nucleotide sequence: TGTGCCAGCAGCTTTAGGACAGGGGATGAACTGTTTTTT. Translation gives CASSFRTGDELFF.

The chain joins TRBV19 to TRBJ2-2; D is perhaps TRBD2 (7 bases). Germline loops: CDR1 LNHDA, CDR2 SQIVND (reference sequence). Trimming took 6 bases from V and 3 from J, leaving 17 bases between them. The CDR3 sequence is 16 residues long. CDR3 coding DNA: TGTGCCAGTAGCCGTGGGGGGGCGTCATACACCGGGGAGCTGTTTTTT. It translates to CASSRGGASYTGELFF.

This clone was seen a single time. J is TRBJ1-4 and V is TRBV19; D may be TRBD1 (5 bases). The ends were cut back, 6 bases at V and 5 bases at J, with 19 bases in the middle. Per the germline V gene, CDR1 is LNHDA and CDR2 is SQIVND (reference sequence). The CDR3 length is 16 residues. Here the CDR3 reads CASRGIYGGENEKLFF. The CDR3 coding sequence is TGTGCCAGTAGGGGGATCTATGGAGGGGAGAATGAAAAACTGTTTTTT.

The chain is built from TRBV7-9 and TRBJ1-4; 10 positions agree with TRBD1. The V gene's germline CDR1 is SEHNR and CDR2 FQNEAQ (reference sequence). The CDR3 is 16 amino acids. With 3 bases clipped from V and 8 bases from J, the junction kept 9 bases outside the gene matches. CDR3 sequence (DNA): TGTGCCAGCAGCTTCTCAGACAGGGGGCGCCGGGAAAAACTGTTTTTT. Residues: CASSFSDRGRREKLFF.

This clone was seen just once. The chain employs TRBV30 and TRBJ2-1, with TRBD1 matching 10 bases. CDR3 length: 15 residues. V was pared by 4 bases and J by 6 bases, with 9 bases of the junction left unmatched. From germline, CDR1 is GTSNPN and CDR2 SVGIG (reference sequence). CDR3 DNA: TGTGCCTGGAAGAGGAGACAGGGGGCCGGCAATGAGCAGTTCTTC. This translates into CAWKRRQGAGNEQFF. Full variable domain (outside the CDR3, taken from reference TRBV30 and TRBJ2-1): SQTIHQWPATLVQPVGSPLSLECTVEGTSNPNLYWYRQAAGRGLQLLFYSVGIGQISSEVPQNLSASRPQDRQFILSSKKLLLSDSGFYLCAWKRRQGAGNEQFFGPGTRLTVL.

The chain is built from TRBV19 and TRBJ1-6, with TRBD1 matching over 7 bases. Germline values: CDR1 LNHDA, CDR2 SQIVND (reference sequence). The ends lost 8 bases at V and 0 bases at J; junction bases unmatched: 10. There are 17 residues in the CDR3. The DNA of the CDR3 is TGTGCCAGTCGCTCGGACAGGACGAGCTCCTATAATTCACCCCTCCACTTT. Its translation: CASRSDRTSSYNSPLHF.

The chain couples TRBV11-3 to TRBJ2-7; the match to TRBD2 covers 7 bases. The trim removed 5 bases at V and 7 bases at J, leaving 11 bases unmatched. The CDR3 is 14 residues long. The germline CDR1 and CDR2 sequences are SGHNT and YENEEA. The CDR3 region is CASSPGGETREQYF. In DNA form, the CDR3 reads TGTGCCAGCAGCCCGGGAGGCGAGACTCGGGAGCAGTACTTC.